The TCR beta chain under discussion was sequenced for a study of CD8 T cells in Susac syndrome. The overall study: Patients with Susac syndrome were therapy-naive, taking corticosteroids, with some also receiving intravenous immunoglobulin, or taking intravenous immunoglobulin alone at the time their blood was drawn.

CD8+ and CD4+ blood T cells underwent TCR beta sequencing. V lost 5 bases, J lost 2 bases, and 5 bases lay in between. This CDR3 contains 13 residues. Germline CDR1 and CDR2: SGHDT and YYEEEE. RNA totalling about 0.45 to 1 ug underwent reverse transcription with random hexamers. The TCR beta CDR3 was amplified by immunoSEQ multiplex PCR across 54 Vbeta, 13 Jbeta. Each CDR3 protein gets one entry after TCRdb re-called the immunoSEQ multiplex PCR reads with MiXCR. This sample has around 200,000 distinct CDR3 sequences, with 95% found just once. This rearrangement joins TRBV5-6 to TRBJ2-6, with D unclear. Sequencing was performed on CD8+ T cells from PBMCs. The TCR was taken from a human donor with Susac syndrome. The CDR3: CASSLAGANVLTF. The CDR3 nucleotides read TGTGCCAGCAGTTTAGCTGGGGCCAACGTCCTGACTTTC. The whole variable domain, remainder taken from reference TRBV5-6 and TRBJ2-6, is DAGVTQSPTHLIKTRGQQVTLRCSPKSGHDTVSWYQQALGQGPQFIFQYYEEEERQRGNFPDRFSGHQFPNYSSELNVNALLLGDSALYLCASSLAGANVLTFGAGSRLTVL.